What follows are 30 T cell receptor beta chains derived from one specimen sequenced in a study of T cell repertoires in cytomegalovirus infection. TCRdb fed the reads into MiXCR, producing one record per CDR3 protein. The profile shows 200,000 to 250,000 distinct CDR3 sequences, roughly an eighth of them singletons. Source material: PBMCs. These TCRs come from a human donor in good health (CMV status not recorded). Some clones in this sample may be carry-over from other donors' samples.

In this sample, this clonotype turned up many times. The chain links TRBV7-2 to TRBJ2-7; D perhaps matches TRBD2 (5 bases). The V gene lost 0 bases and the J gene lost 4 bases, with 13 bases spanning the gap. The CDR3 contains 15 residues. Looked up from germline, CDR1 is SGHTA and CDR2 is FQGNSA. CDR3 in DNA: TGTGCCAGCAGCTTAGCGTCCGACGGAGGATACGAGCAGTACTTC. Amino acids: CASSLASDGGYEQYF.

The rearrangement links TRBV28 to TRBJ2-7; a weak D match, TRBD1 (6 bases). Trimming cost V 5 bases and J 5 bases, with 13 bases left between them. Germline CDR1 reads MDHEN; CDR2 reads SYDVKM. The CDR3 runs to 13 residues. CDR3 nucleotides: TGTGCCAGCAGTGGCCCAGGGGTGGACGAGCAGTACTTC. Translation: CASSGPGVDEQYF.

At least ten counts were recorded for this clonotype. J is TRBJ1-5 and V is TRBV28; D remains ambiguous. Germline V gene data show CDR1 as MDHEN and CDR2 as SYDVKM. The V end lost 2 bases, the J end lost 5 bases, and 4 bases lay between the germline ends. This CDR3 spans 12 amino acids. CDR3 nucleotide sequence: TGTGCCAGCAGTTTAGTTTATCAGCCCCAGCATTTT. It encodes CASSLVYQPQHF.

The chain joins TRBV14 to TRBJ2-5, with unresolved D. The CDR3 loop spans 16 amino acids. Trimming left V 4 bases short and J 5 bases short, with 20 bases between. CDR1 and CDR2 (germline): SGHDN, FVKESK. The CDR3 sequence is CASSPLTPAIRETQYF. The CDR3 DNA reads TGTGCCAGCAGCCCCTTAACGCCGGCCATCCGGGAGACCCAGTACTTC.

The table lists this clonotype with many counts. This chain connects TRBV12-3 or TRBV12-4 to TRBJ1-4; D uncertain. Trimming pared 3 bases from V and 3 bases from J, leaving 11 bases between. The CDR3 loop spans 15 amino acids. Here the CDR3 reads CASSFTRAANEKLFF. The CDR3 DNA reads TGTGCCAGCAGTTTCACTAGGGCGGCTAATGAAAAACTGTTTTTT.

At least ten counts were recorded for this clonotype. The chain has TRBV7-2 and TRBJ2-2; 9 nucleotides align to TRBD2. The CDR3 extends over 16 amino acids. The J segment lost 4 bases and the V segment lost 4 bases, leaving 7 bases of the junction unmatched. CDR1 is SGHTA and CDR2 is FQGNSA in the germline V gene. The CDR3: CASSWRTSASTGELFF. CDR3 bases: TGTGCCAGCAGCTGGCGGACTAGCGCGAGCACCGGGGAGCTGTTTTTT.

The chain combines TRBV11-3 with TRBJ2-5; D remains ambiguous. The CDR3 extends over 15 amino acids. Deletions cut 0 bases from V and 1 base from J, with 9 bases between. Germline CDR1 reads SGHNT; CDR2 reads YENEEA. The CDR3 nucleotides are TGTGCCAGCAGCTTAGAGGGCGTCCTCCAAGAGACCCAGTACTTC. This sequence encodes CASSLEGVLQETQYF. Full variable domain (outside the CDR3, taken from reference TRBV11-3 and TRBJ2-5): EAGVVQSPRYKIIEKKQPVAFWCNPISGHNTLYWYLQNLGQGPELLIRYENEEAVDDSQLPKDRFSAERLKGVDSTLKIQPAELGDSAVYLCASSLEGVLQETQYFGPGTRLLVL.

This clonotype was counted ten times or more. The chain couples TRBV19 to TRBJ1-4; a weak D match, TRBD1 (5 bases). The CDR3 totals 15 residues. Germline values: CDR1 LNHDA, CDR2 SQIVND (reference sequence). The germline V and J ends were trimmed by 7 bases and 5 bases, with 17 bases remaining between them. Written as DNA, the CDR3 is TGTGCCAGTACCACCGGGGGACGGAGCAATGAAAAACTGTTTTTT. Protein sequence: CASTTGGRSNEKLFF. Combining the CDR3 with reference TRBV19 and TRBJ1-4 gives the whole variable domain DGGITQSPKYLFRKEGQNVTLSCEQNLNHDAMYWYRQDPGQGLRLIYYSQIVNDFQKGDIAEGYSVSREKKESFPLTVTSAQKNPTAFYLCASTTGGRSNEKLFFGSGTQLSVL.

This clonotype was counted ten times or more. The genes are TRBV6-1 and TRBJ2-6, with a possible D match to TRBD1 (6 bases). V lost 6 bases to trimming and J lost 1 base, with 13 bases between them. Germline-derived CDR1 and CDR2 are MNHNS and SASEGT. The CDR3 sequence is 16 residues long. CDR3 bases: TGTGCCAGCAGCCTAGGACAGCTATCTGGGGCCAACGTCCTGACTTTC. Translation gives CASSLGQLSGANVLTF.

The J gene is TRBJ2-3, the V gene TRBV7-2; TRBD2 aligns across 7 bases. CDR3 size: 14 residues. V was clipped by 1 base and J by 4 bases; unmatched bases: 2. The germline V gene has CDR1 SGHTA and CDR2 FQGNSA. DNA for the CDR3: TGTGCCAGCAGCTTAGGCCGGGGGGCAGATACGCAGTATTTT. This encodes CASSLGRGADTQYF.

This clonotype was recorded many times. This may arise from a read error, as a much more abundant clone is one base away. The gene calls are TRBV7-3 and TRBJ1-1, with 7 bases aligning to TRBD1. The CDR3 is 12 residues long. Per the germline V gene, CDR1 is SGHTA and CDR2 is FQGTGA. The ends lost 4 bases at V and 4 bases at J; junction bases unmatched: 0. The CDR3 sequence: CASSSGGTEAFF. The CDR3 coding sequence is TGTGCCAGCAGCTCAGGGGGCACTGAAGCTTTCTTT.

This rearrangement joins TRBV28 to TRBJ1-4, with D maybe TRBD1 (5 bases). The CDR3 contains 12 residues. From germline, CDR1 is MDHEN and CDR2 SYDVKM. Deletions cut 8 bases from V and 4 bases from J, with 8 bases between. The CDR3 loop reads CASGGDNEKLFF. Written as DNA, the CDR3 is TGTGCCAGCGGGGGAGATAATGAAAAACTGTTTTTT. The full variable domain, rest sourced from reference TRBV28 and TRBJ1-4, is DVKVTQSSRYLVKRTGEKVFLECVQDMDHENMFWYRQDPGLGLRLIYFSYDVKMKEKGDIPEGYSVSREKKERFSLILESASTNQTSMYLCASGGDNEKLFFGSGTQLSVL.

In its sample, this clonotype was seen many times. The rearrangement links TRBV7-2 to TRBJ1-1; D not resolved. The germline V and J ends were trimmed by 1 base and 5 bases, with 14 bases remaining between them. Germline V gene data show CDR1 as SGHTA and CDR2 as FQGNSA. The CDR3 consists of 15 residues. CDR3 loop: CASSLDGRADTEAFF. CDR3 nucleotides: TGTGCCAGCAGCTTAGACGGGAGAGCGGATACTGAAGCTTTCTTT.

This clonotype was seen ten or more times. The rearrangement links TRBV5-1 to TRBJ2-3; a weak D match, TRBD2 (6 bases). CDR1 and CDR2 from the germline V gene are SGHRS and YFSETQ. This CDR3 has 17 amino acids. V was pared by 0 bases and J by 1 base, with 15 bases between. CDR3 coding DNA: TGCGCCAGCAGCTTGGCCGGGGGATTGTACGGCACAGATACGCAGTATTTT. Translation gives CASSLAGGLYGTDTQYF.

There are a few counts of this clonotype. V is TRBV12-3 or TRBV12-4 and J is TRBJ2-7, with 7 bases that match TRBD2. Trimming at V came to 6 bases and at J to 1 base, leaving 18 bases not matched to a gene. This CDR3 spans 18 amino acids. The CDR3 region has the DNA TGTGCCAGCAGCCCTTGGGGGGGGAGGGCCGGGGCGTCCTACGAGCAGTACTTC. Translated, it gives CASSPWGGRAGASYEQYF.

This clonotype was seen a few times. The chain uses TRBV12-3 or TRBV12-4 and TRBJ2-7, with D possibly being TRBD1 (5 bases). The CDR3 is 14 residues long. The V gene lost 4 bases and the J gene lost 3 bases, with 13 bases spanning the gap. The DNA for the CDR3 is TGTGCCAGCAGTTGGGGCCCCCAGATCTACGAGCAGTACTTC. It yields the protein CASSWGPQIYEQYF.

At least ten counts were recorded for this clonotype. This chain uses TRBV5-1 with TRBJ1-6; D gene ambiguous. This CDR3 is 14 amino acids long. V lost 0 bases and J 7 bases, leaving 8 bases between the germline ends. Germline CDR1 and CDR2: SGHRS and YFSETQ. Written as DNA, the CDR3 is TGCGCCAGCAGCTTGGAGACATTCAATTCACCCCTCCACTTT. It yields the protein CASSLETFNSPLHF.

This clonotype was counted many times. This chain connects TRBV7-2 to TRBJ2-7; 7 bases agree with TRBD1. V lost 4 bases and J lost 6; bases outside the gene matches: 3. The CDR3 consists of 12 residues. Germline V gives CDR1 SGHTA, CDR2 FQGNSA. For the CDR3, the DNA is TGTGCCAGCAGCTACTCAGGGGGCGAGCAGTACTTC. This sequence encodes CASSYSGGEQYF.

This clonotype occurred many times. The chain combines TRBV7-2 with TRBJ2-2; 14 bases line up with TRBD2. The CDR3 consists of 14 residues. Germline V gene sequence: CDR1 SGHTA, CDR2 FQGNSA. Losses at the gene ends were 5 bases for V and 7 bases for J; bases not matched to a gene: 0. CDR3 sequence reads: CASSGTSGSGELFF. In DNA form, the CDR3 reads TGTGCCAGCAGCGGGACTAGCGGGAGCGGGGAGCTGTTTTTT.

This clonotype was recorded at least ten times. The genes are TRBV7-9 and TRBJ2-3; TRBD2 matches at 13 bases. V gave up 0 bases and J gave up 3 bases; unmatched junction bases: 12. Germline CDR1 SEHNR, CDR2 FQNEAQ (reference sequence). The CDR3 runs to 20 residues. The CDR3 sequence: CASSLARTSGRNRQTDTQYF. CDR3 nucleotide sequence: TGTGCCAGCAGCTTAGCGAGGACTAGCGGGAGAAATAGACAGACAGATACGCAGTATTTT. The whole variable domain, filled in from reference TRBV7-9 and TRBJ2-3, reads DTGVSQNPRHKITKRGQNVTFRCDPISEHNRLYWYRQTLGQGPEFLTYFQNEAQLEKSRLLSDRFSAERPKGSFSTLEIQRTEQGDSAMYLCASSLARTSGRNRQTDTQYFGPGTRLTVL.

This clonotype has at least ten counts. The genes are TRBV6-2 or TRBV6-3 and TRBJ2-7; 9 positions agree with TRBD1. This CDR3 is 13 amino acids long. J was trimmed by 5 bases and V by 10 bases; bases with no gene match: 9. The germline CDR1 and CDR2 sequences are MNHEY and SVGEGT. The CDR3, as DNA: TGTGCCACCGTGGACAGGGGTATGAACGAGCAGTACTTC. Protein product: CATVDRGMNEQYF.

This chain links TRBV4-2 with TRBJ2-3; 8 nucleotides line up with TRBD2. The V and J ends lost 4 bases and 4 bases, in that order; junction bases with no gene match: 4. CDR3 length: 14 residues. CDR1 is LGHNA, CDR2 YNFKEQ, per germline. In DNA, the CDR3 is TGTGCCAGCAGCCGAAGCGGGAGCGCAGATACGCAGTATTTT. Amino acid sequence: CASSRSGSADTQYF.

This clonotype was detected ten times or more. The chain recombines TRBV7-2 with TRBJ2-3; 12 nucleotides agree with TRBD2. The germline CDR1 and CDR2 sequences are SGHTA and FQGNSA. The CDR3 loop spans 16 amino acids. The V and J ends lost 0 bases and 4 bases, in that order; junction bases with no gene match: 2. The CDR3 loop reads CASSLALAGGADTQYF. CDR3 bases: TGTGCCAGCAGCTTAGCACTAGCGGGGGGTGCAGATACGCAGTATTTT.

This clonotype was observed a few times. The rearrangement uses TRBV2 and TRBJ2-7; 9 bases are shared with TRBD2. CDR3 length equals 16 residues. J gave up 0 bases and V 6 bases, and 9 bases lay outside the gene matches. Germline lookup yields CDR1 SNHLY and CDR2 FYNNEI. CDR3 DNA: TGTGCCAGCAGCCCGACTAGCGGTACGAGCTCCTACGAGCAGTACTTC. Residues: CASSPTSGTSSYEQYF. Drawing the rest from reference TRBV2 and TRBJ2-7, the complete variable domain is EPEVTQTPSHQVTQMGQEVILRCVPISNHLYFYWYRQILGQKVEFLVSFYNNEISEKSEIFDDQFSVERPDGSNFTLKIRSTKLEDSAMYFCASSPTSGTSSYEQYFGPGTRLTVT.

This clonotype was detected many times. This sequence joins TRBV5-1 and TRBJ2-2; D unclear. The CDR3 is 14 amino acids. The V gene lost 6 bases and the J gene lost 3 bases, with 12 bases spanning the gap. From germline, CDR1 is SGHRS and CDR2 YFSETQ. The CDR3 reads CASTPATYTGELFF. The CDR3 region has the DNA TGCGCCAGCACCCCAGCCACTTACACCGGGGAGCTGTTTTTT.

This chain joins TRBV7-3 and TRBJ1-3; a weak D match, TRBD1 (5 bases). The CDR3 is made up of 16 amino acids. CDR1 is SGHTA and CDR2 is FQGTGA in the germline V gene. V lost 1 base and J lost 1, with 11 bases in between. CDR3 coding DNA: TGTGCCAGCAGCTTAATGGGGGATGGGTCTGGAAACACCATATATTTT. As protein: CASSLMGDGSGNTIYF. The complete variable domain, with remaining parts taken from reference TRBV7-3 and TRBJ1-3, reads GAGVSQTPSNKVTEKGKYVELRCDPISGHTALYWYRQSLGQGPEFLIYFQGTGAADDSGLPNDRFFAVRPEGSVSTLKIQRTERGDSAVYLCASSLMGDGSGNTIYFGEGSWLTVV.

The chain employs TRBV7-9 and TRBJ2-1; tentatively, D is TRBD1 (5 bases). This CDR3 comprises 15 residues. V was cut by 9 bases and J by 0 bases, with 15 bases left in between. CDR1 and CDR2 from the germline V gene are SEHNR and FQNEAQ (reference sequence). In DNA form, the CDR3 reads TGTGCCAGGAGCCCCCCGACAGCCTCCTACAATGAGCAGTTCTTC. Protein sequence: CARSPPTASYNEQFF.

This clonotype turned up a few times. This chain uses TRBV4-2 with TRBJ2-7; D gene unclear. The CDR3 loop spans 13 amino acids. V was shortened by 0 bases and J by 4 bases, with 7 bases between the two germline ends. Germline V lookup: CDR1 LGHNA, CDR2 YNFKEQ. Written as DNA, the CDR3 is TGTGCCAGCAGCCAAGAAGGTTTGTACGAGCAGTACTTC. Translating gives CASSQEGLYEQYF.

The chain uses TRBV6-1 and TRBJ1-5; TRBD1 matches 11 bases. V was pared by 5 bases and J by 6 bases, with 6 bases of the junction left unmatched. The CDR3 spans 15 residues. Germline CDR1 MNHNS, CDR2 SASEGT. The CDR3 region is CASSPGQGVAQPQHF. For the CDR3, the DNA is TGTGCCAGCAGTCCGGGACAGGGGGTGGCTCAGCCCCAGCATTTT.

This clonotype was seen once. The genes are TRBV28 and TRBJ2-7; D call uncertain. CDR1 and CDR2 (germline): MDHEN, SYDVKM. Trimming removed 7 bases from V and 7 bases from J, with 11 bases in between. The CDR3 has 11 amino acids. CDR3 loop: CASISLGEQYF. In nucleotides, the CDR3 is TGTGCCAGCATTTCCCTTGGGGAGCAGTACTTC.